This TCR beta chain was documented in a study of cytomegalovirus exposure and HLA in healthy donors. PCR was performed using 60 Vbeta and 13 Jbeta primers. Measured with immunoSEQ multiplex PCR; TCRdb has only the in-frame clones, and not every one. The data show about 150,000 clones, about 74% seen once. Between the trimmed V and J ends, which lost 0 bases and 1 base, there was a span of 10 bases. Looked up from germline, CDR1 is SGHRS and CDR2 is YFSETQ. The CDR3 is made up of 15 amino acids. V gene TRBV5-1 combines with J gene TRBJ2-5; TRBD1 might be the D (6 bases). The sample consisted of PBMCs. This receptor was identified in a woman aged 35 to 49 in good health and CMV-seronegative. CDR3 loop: CASSLVGAGQETQYF. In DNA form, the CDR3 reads TGCGCCAGCAGCTTGGTGGGGGCAGGCCAAGAGACCCAGTACTTC.